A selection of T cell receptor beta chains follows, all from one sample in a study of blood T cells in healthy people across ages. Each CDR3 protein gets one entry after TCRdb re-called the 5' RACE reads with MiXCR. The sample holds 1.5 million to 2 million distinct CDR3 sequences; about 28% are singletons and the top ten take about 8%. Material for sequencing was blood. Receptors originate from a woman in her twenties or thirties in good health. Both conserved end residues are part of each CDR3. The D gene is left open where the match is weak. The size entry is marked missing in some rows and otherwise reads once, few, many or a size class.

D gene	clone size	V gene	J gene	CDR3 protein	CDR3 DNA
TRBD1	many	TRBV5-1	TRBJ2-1	CASCPIRTGFYNEQFF	TGCGCCAGCTGCCCGATAAGGACAGGCTTCTACAATGAGCAGTTCTTC
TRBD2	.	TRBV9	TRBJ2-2	CATSSGVNTGELFF	TGTGCCACATCTAGCGGGGTGAACACCGGGGAGCTGTTTTTT
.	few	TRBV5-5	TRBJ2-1	CASSLVSHGPLSYNEQFF	TGTGCCAGCAGCTTGGTGTCCCATGGACCCCTCTCCTACAATGAGCAGTTCTTC
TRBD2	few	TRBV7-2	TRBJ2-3	CASSQRLAGLSTDTQYF	TGTGCCAGCAGTCAACGACTAGCGGGGTTGAGCACAGATACGCAGTATTTT
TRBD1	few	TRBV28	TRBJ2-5	CASSSLQGIRETQYF	TGTGCCAGCAGTTCACTACAGGGGATTAGAGAGACCCAGTACTTC
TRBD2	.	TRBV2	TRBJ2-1	CASNAMREGEQFF	TGTGCCAGCAATGCCATGCGGGAGGGTGAGCAGTTCTTC
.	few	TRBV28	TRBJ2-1	CASREGPGYNEQFF	TGTGCCAGCAGGGAGGGACCGGGCTACAATGAGCAGTTCTTC
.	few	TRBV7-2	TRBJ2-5	CASSSRFVIETQYF	TGTGCCAGCAGCTCCCGTTTTGTTATAGAGACCCAGTACTTC
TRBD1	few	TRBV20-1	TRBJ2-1	CRTLRTGERNEQFF	TGCAGGACATTAAGGACAGGGGAGCGCAATGAGCAGTTCTTC
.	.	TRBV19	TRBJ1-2	CASGGHGGYGYTF	TGTGCCAGCGGGGGGCACGGTGGCTATGGCTACACCTTC
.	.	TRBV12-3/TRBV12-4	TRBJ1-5	CASSFRGVQPQHF	TGTGCCAGCAGTTTCCGAGGGGTGCAGCCCCAGCATTTT
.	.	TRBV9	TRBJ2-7	CVSSTRDTAPYEQYF	TGTGTCAGCAGCACACGGGACACCGCCCCCTACGAGCAGTACTTC
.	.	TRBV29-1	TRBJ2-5	CSVRRGEETQYF	TGCAGCGTCCGCAGGGGGGAGGAGACCCAGTACTTC
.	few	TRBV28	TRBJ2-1	CASSLVWEQFF	TGTGCCAGCAGTTTAGTTTGGGAGCAGTTCTTC
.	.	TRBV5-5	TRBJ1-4	CASSFWIATNEKLFF	TGTGCCAGCAGCTTTTGGATAGCAACTAATGAAAAACTGTTTTTT
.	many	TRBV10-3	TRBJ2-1	CAISESTSTGTYNEQFF	TGTGCCATCAGTGAGTCGACGAGTACAGGGACCTACAATGAGCAGTTCTTC
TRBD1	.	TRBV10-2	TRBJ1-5	CASSESDRVGQPQHF	TGCGCCAGCAGTGAGTCGGACAGGGTTGGTCAGCCCCAGCATTTT
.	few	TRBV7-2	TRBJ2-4	CASSRGGRVQYF	TGTGCCAGCAGCCGAGGTGGAAGAGTTCAGTACTTC
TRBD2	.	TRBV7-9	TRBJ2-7	CASSLAPGSGNYEQYF	TGTGCCAGCAGCTTAGCCCCGGGGAGCGGGAACTACGAGCAGTACTTC
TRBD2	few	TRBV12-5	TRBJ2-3	CASGPGLAGASDTQYF	TGTGCTAGTGGCCCCGGACTAGCGGGAGCCTCAGATACGCAGTATTTT
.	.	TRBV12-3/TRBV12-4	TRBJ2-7	CASSLLGDGGLSYEQYF	TGTGCCAGCAGTTTACTGGGTGACGGGGGCCTCTCCTACGAGCAGTACTTC
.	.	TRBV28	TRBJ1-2	CASSFLQDYGYTF	TGTGCCAGCAGTTTTCTACAGGACTATGGCTACACCTTC
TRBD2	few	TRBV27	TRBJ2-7	CASSPRLAGVSGQYF	TGTGCCAGCAGTCCGCGACTAGCGGGAGTATCCGGGCAGTACTTC
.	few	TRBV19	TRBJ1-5	CASSKITSNQPQHF	TGTGCCAGTAGCAAGATAACTAGCAATCAGCCCCAGCATTTT
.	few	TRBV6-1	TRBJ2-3	CACADGGTDTQYF	TGTGCCTGCGCTGATGGGGGGACAGATACGCAGTATTTT